The 30 T cell receptor beta chains listed next were all sequenced from one sample in a study of T cell repertoires in cytomegalovirus infection. TCRdb recomputed calls from the reads with MiXCR, one row per CDR3 protein. Of about 450,000 distinct CDR3 sequences listed, approximately 33% are singletons. Specimen: PBMCs. The receptor source for this set is a human donor in good health (CMV status not recorded). Some clones in this sample may be carry-over from other donors' samples.

The chain couples TRBV11-2 to TRBJ2-1, with 7 bases lining up with TRBD2. Germline trimming cut 1 base from V and 2 bases from J; bases unmatched to any gene: 5. CDR3 length: 16 amino acids. CDR1 is SGHAT, CDR2 FQNNGV, per germline. The CDR3 DNA reads TGTGCCAGCAGCTTAGGGGGGGGGGTGGCCTACAATGAGCAGTTCTTC. It specifies CASSLGGGVAYNEQFF. The variable domain in full, with the rest retrieved from reference TRBV11-2 and TRBJ2-1, is EAGVAQSPRYKIIEKRQSVAFWCNPISGHATLYWYQQILGQGPKLLIQFQNNGVVDDSQLPKDRFSAERLKGVDSTLKIQPAKLEDSAVYLCASSLGGGVAYNEQFFGPGTRLTVL.

With regard to this clonotype: A read error may produce the germline difference seen at one junction end. The chain recombines TRBV6-5 with TRBJ2-6; 9 bases match TRBD1. The CDR3 contains 17 residues. The germline gives CDR1 MNHEY, CDR2 SVGAGI. CDR3 loop: CASSYAGQGSGANVLTF. CDR3 sequence (DNA): TGTGCCAGCAGTTACGCCGGACAGGGGTCTGGGGCCAACGTCCTCACTTTC.

With respect to this clonotype: It may be a read error: a sequence one base away is much more abundant. The V call is TRBV6-5, the J call TRBJ1-3, with D unclear. This CDR3 is 14 amino acids long. The germline gives CDR1 MNHEY, CDR2 SVGAGI. CDR3 bases: TGTGCCCGCAGTCCTGACATACCTGGAAACACCATATATTTT. It specifies CARSPDIPGNTIYF.

This chain joins TRBV5-5 and TRBJ2-7; no clear D gene. The V gene lost 2 bases and the J gene lost 1 base, with 16 bases spanning the gap. Germline V lookup: CDR1 SGHKS, CDR2 YYEKEE (reference sequence). CDR3 length: 16 residues. DNA for the CDR3: TGTGCCAGCAGCTTTCTCCGTGCCTCAAATTCCTACGAGCAGTACTTC. This encodes CASSFLRASNSYEQYF.

This clonotype was recorded a few times. The V and J genes are TRBV12-3 or TRBV12-4 and TRBJ1-4, with a tentative D call TRBD1 (5 bases). This CDR3 comprises 14 residues. V shed 6 bases and J shed 3 bases, with 11 bases lying between them. DNA of the CDR3: TGTGCCAGCAGGCAGGGCCATTCTAATGAAAAACTGTTTTTT. It encodes CASRQGHSNEKLFF.

Points on this clonotype: The junction departs from germline at one end; a sequencing error may be responsible. This chain links TRBV10-3 with TRBJ2-5; TRBD2 aligns across 15 bases. Germline values: CDR1 ENHRY, CDR2 SYGVKD. This CDR3 comprises 20 residues. The CDR3 DNA is TGTGCCATCAGTGAGCCTTCTGGGACTAGCGGGGGGTCCCTCCAAGATACCCAGTACTTC. Protein product: CAISEPSGTSGGSLQDTQYF.

This clonotype was observed a single time. The rearrangement uses TRBV5-6 and TRBJ2-5, with D perhaps matching TRBD1 (5 bases). Trimming stripped 6 bases from V and 1 base from J, with 10 bases between. The CDR3 runs to 13 residues. CDR1 is SGHDT, CDR2 YYEEEE, per germline. CDR3 in DNA: TGTGCCAGCAACCACAGGATCCAAGAGACCCAGTACTTC. Translated, it gives CASNHRIQETQYF. The full variable domain, completed using reference TRBV5-6 and TRBJ2-5, is DAGVTQSPTHLIKTRGQQVTLRCSPKSGHDTVSWYQQALGQGPQFIFQYYEEEERQRGNFPDRFSGHQFPNYSSELNVNALLLGDSALYLCASNHRIQETQYFGPGTRLLVL.

The rearrangement uses TRBV20-1 and TRBJ1-5, with D unclear. Looked up from germline, CDR1 is DFQATT and CDR2 is SNEGSKA (reference sequence). This CDR3 comprises 15 residues. V dropped 0 bases and J dropped 2 bases, with 11 bases sitting between them. CDR3 sequence: CSARDYKGGNQPQHF. The CDR3 DNA follows: TGCAGTGCTAGAGATTATAAGGGCGGCAATCAGCCCCAGCATTTT.

This clonotype was found a few times. The V gene is TRBV7-6, the J gene TRBJ2-2; D is unclear. Trimming stripped 1 base from V and 7 bases from J, with 7 bases between. This CDR3 has 13 residues. Germline-derived CDR1 and CDR2 are SGHVS and FNYEAQ. CDR3 sequence reads: CASSLEIGGELFF. The CDR3 nucleotides read TGTGCCAGCAGCTTAGAGATCGGCGGGGAGCTGTTTTTT.

The table lists this clonotype with a count of one. The chain uses TRBV24-1 and TRBJ1-5; D gene uncertain. The CDR3 is 14 residues long. Germline V gene data show CDR1 as KGHDR and CDR2 as SFDVKD. The V end lost 3 bases, the J end lost 7 bases, and 12 bases lay between the germline ends. The CDR3 DNA follows: TGTGCCACCAGTGATCGAAGCGTCGGGCAGCCCCAGCATTTT. As protein: CATSDRSVGQPQHF.

As to this clonotype: One base away lies a much larger clone, so this may be a sequencing read error. The chain is built from TRBV6-6 and TRBJ2-1; 11 positions match TRBD2. CDR1 and CDR2 (germline): MNHNY, SVGAGI (reference sequence). J gave up 3 bases and V 10 bases, and 8 bases lay outside the gene matches. There are 15 residues in the CDR3. CDR3 sequence reads: CANKDLAGGYNEQFF. CDR3 sequence (DNA): TGTGCCAACAAAGATCTAGCGGGGGGCTACAATGAGCAGTTCTTC.

This clonotype was detected many times. The V call is TRBV7-2, the J call TRBJ2-7; the D gene is possibly TRBD1 (6 bases). From germline, CDR1 is SGHTA and CDR2 FQGNSA. The CDR3 length is 14 residues. Between the trimmed V and J ends, which lost 2 bases and 3 bases, there was a span of 11 bases. The CDR3 DNA reads TGTGCCAGCAGCTTATGGTCAGGGGACTACGAGCAGTACTTC. Translated, it gives CASSLWSGDYEQYF.

The chain uses TRBV5-6 and TRBJ1-4, with 7 bases aligning to TRBD1. V dropped 4 bases and J dropped 6; count of bases not matched to a gene: 9. Germline V lookup: CDR1 SGHDT, CDR2 YYEEEE. This CDR3 is built from 15 residues. The CDR3 DNA is TGTGCCAGCAGCAAGAACAGGGGAGTGGATGAAAAACTGTTTTTT. It yields the protein CASSKNRGVDEKLFF.

The V call is TRBV6-6, the J call TRBJ1-5, with TRBD1 matching 8 bases. J lost 5 bases, V lost 4 bases, and 7 bases had no gene match. The CDR3 contains 15 residues. Germline V gene sequence: CDR1 MNHNY, CDR2 SVGAGI (reference sequence). The CDR3 spells CASSSRTGRDQPQHF. In DNA, the CDR3 is TGTGCCAGCAGTTCCCGGACAGGGAGAGATCAGCCCCAGCATTTT.

The DNA of the CDR3 is TGTGCCAGCTCACCACCGTTGCCAGTGGAGGACGAGCAGTACTTC. Amino acid sequence: CASSPPLPVEDEQYF. The chain joins TRBV18 to TRBJ2-7; possible D gene TRBD2, 5 bases. V lost 0 bases, J lost 5 bases, and 14 bases lay in between. Germline V gene sequence: CDR1 KGHSH, CDR2 LQKENI. The length of the CDR3 is 15 residues.

This clonotype was recorded once. This CDR3 is missing its conserved last phenylalanine or tryptophan, likely due to a read error. V usage is TRBV7-9 and J usage is TRBJ2-1, with a weak D call TRBD1 (5 bases). The germline gives CDR1 SEHNR, CDR2 FQNEAQ (reference sequence). CDR3 size: 12 residues. V gave up 4 bases and J gave up 9 bases, with 10 bases separating them. Here the CDR3 reads CASSWEGVEQFL. The CDR3 nucleotides read TGTGCCAGCAGCTGGGAAGGGGTTGAGCAGTTCTTA.

This clonotype has a handful of counts. The chain carries TRBV4-3 and TRBJ2-6; D is possibly TRBD1 (5 bases). In germline, CDR1 is LGHNA, CDR2 YSLEER. The CDR3 runs to 16 residues. Trimming stripped 2 bases from V and 0 bases from J, with 8 bases between. Here the CDR3 reads CASSQRGSSGANVLTF. The CDR3 DNA reads as TGCGCCAGCAGCCAAAGGGGTAGCTCTGGGGCCAACGTCCTGACTTTC.

This clonotype has just a few counts. This chain links TRBV12-3 or TRBV12-4 with TRBJ1-1; 10 nucleotides align to TRBD1. This CDR3 contains 14 residues. Unmatched junction bases numbered 4, after V lost 6 bases and J lost 3 bases. The CDR3 bases are TGTGCCAGCAGGCGCGGGACAGGGGACACTGAAGCTTTCTTT. Protein sequence: CASRRGTGDTEAFF.

On this clonotype: One end of the junction is discordant with germline, which a read error may explain. The gene calls are TRBV7-2 and TRBJ2-3, with D perhaps matching TRBD2 (5 bases). Germline V gene data show CDR1 as SGHTA and CDR2 as FQGNSA. The CDR3 length is 13 residues. CDR3 sequence reads: CASRLARWDTHYF. DNA of the CDR3: TGTGCCAGTCGCTTAGCGAGGTGGGATACGCATTATTTT.

The table lists this clonotype with many counts. This chain joins TRBV7-2 and TRBJ2-7; D is undetermined. This CDR3 is 13 amino acids long. Germline V gives CDR1 SGHTA, CDR2 FQGNSA. With 1 base removed from V and 7 bases from J, the gap between germline ends came to 11 bases. CDR3 loop: CASSLGPKREQYF. For the CDR3, the DNA is TGTGCCAGCAGCTTAGGTCCCAAGAGGGAGCAGTACTTC.

This clonotype was detected a few times. This rearrangement joins TRBV6-1 to TRBJ2-3; the D gene is possibly TRBD2 (6 bases). The V end was cut by 2 bases, the J end by 3 bases, with 12 bases between. This CDR3 comprises 15 residues. Germline V gene sequence: CDR1 MNHNS, CDR2 SASEGT. The CDR3 nucleotides are TGTGCCAGCAGTGAAATGGGGGGATTGACAGATACGCAGTATTTT. Protein product: CASSEMGGLTDTQYF.

This clonotype was seen a single time. This rearrangement joins TRBV4-1 to TRBJ2-7; TRBD2 matches 7 bases. The germline V gene has CDR1 MGHRA and CDR2 YSYEKL. With V trimmed by 1 base and J by 6 bases, 3 bases remained unmatched. The CDR3 covers 13 residues. CDR3: CASSQVGGSEQYF. CDR3 bases: TGCGCCAGCAGCCAAGTGGGGGGGAGCGAGCAGTACTTC.

This clonotype was counted at least ten times. The chain uses TRBV6-6 and TRBJ2-7, with 12 nucleotides matching TRBD1. The germline V gene encodes CDR1 MNHNY and CDR2 SVGAGI (reference sequence). V gave up 2 bases and J gave up 4 bases; unmatched junction bases: 6. The CDR3 consists of 16 residues. The CDR3 DNA reads TGTGCCAGCAGTTACGGGACAGGGGGCGAAGGTTACGAGCAGTACTTC. Protein product: CASSYGTGGEGYEQYF.

This clonotype has a handful of counts. The rearrangement links TRBV6-6 to TRBJ1-2; no definite D call. V gave up 4 bases and J gave up 4 bases, with 10 bases separating them. Per germline, CDR1 MNHNY and CDR2 SVGAGI (reference sequence). CDR3 length equals 13 residues. CDR3 loop: CASSWVISYGYTF. The CDR3 region has the DNA TGTGCCAGCAGTTGGGTGATTAGCTATGGCTACACCTTC.

This clonotype has just a few counts. The chain carries TRBV27 and TRBJ2-7; no definite D call. The CDR3 runs to 13 residues. Trimming cost V 3 bases and J 7 bases, with 13 bases left between them. CDR1 MNHEY and CDR2 SMNVEV come from the germline V gene (reference sequence). The CDR3 is CASSFNEGWEQYF. CDR3 in DNA: TGTGCCAGCAGTTTCAATGAAGGGTGGGAGCAGTACTTC.

Only a few counts were recorded for this clonotype. The chain couples TRBV27 to TRBJ2-1; D gene unclear. Trimming left V 8 bases short and J 5 bases short, with 7 bases between. Germline V gene sequence: CDR1 MNHEY, CDR2 SMNVEV (reference sequence). CDR3 length: 11 residues. DNA of the CDR3: TGTGCCAGCCGCAAGAACAATGAGCAGTTCTTC. Translation gives CASRKNNEQFF.

A few counts support this clonotype. The gene calls are TRBV7-9 and TRBJ2-5, with unresolved D. V shed 7 bases and J shed 0 bases, with 9 bases lying between them. This CDR3 is built from 13 residues. Germline lookup yields CDR1 SEHNR and CDR2 FQNEAQ (reference sequence). Written as DNA, the CDR3 is TGTGCCAGCAATTCGGTCAACCAAGAGACCCAGTACTTC. It translates to CASNSVNQETQYF. The full variable domain, with the rest looked up from reference TRBV7-9 and TRBJ2-5, is DTGVSQNPRHKITKRGQNVTFRCDPISEHNRLYWYRQTLGQGPEFLTYFQNEAQLEKSRLLSDRFSAERPKGSFSTLEIQRTEQGDSAMYLCASNSVNQETQYFGPGTRLLVL.

The table lists this clonotype with a few counts. The J gene is TRBJ2-3, the V gene TRBV20-1, with D possibly being TRBD2 (6 bases). Germline values: CDR1 DFQATT, CDR2 SNEGSKA (reference sequence). The V and J ends lost 5 bases and 0 bases respectively, with 15 bases between them. CDR3 length: 15 amino acids. CDR3 in amino acids: CSAGNSGSSTDTQYF. CDR3 sequence (DNA): TGCAGTGCTGGCAATAGCGGATCTAGCACAGATACGCAGTATTTT.

The chain carries TRBV2 and TRBJ2-5; weak D call: TRBD1 (5 bases). Trimming removed 7 bases at V and 7 bases at J, with 16 bases between. The CDR3 covers 13 residues. Germline values: CDR1 SNHLY, CDR2 FYNNEI. The CDR3 loop reads CASIPQGRGTQYF. The CDR3 coding sequence is TGTGCCAGCATCCCCCAGGGCAGAGGGACCCAGTACTTC.

Of note for this clonotype: One end of the junction is discordant with germline, which a read error may explain. V usage is TRBV4-2 and J usage is TRBJ2-5, with unresolved D. In germline, CDR1 is LGHNA, CDR2 YNFKEQ. This CDR3 is built from 13 residues. The DNA for the CDR3 is TGTGCCAGCAGCCAAGGCAGTCAAGATACCCAGTACTTC. This translates into CASSQGSQDTQYF.